One sample yielded the 21 T cell receptor beta chains listed below, sequenced in a study of shared clonotypes between healthy human individuals. Generated by immunoSEQ multiplex PCR, the TCRdb table keeps only in-frame clones and is missing some. The sample shows roughly 500,000 clones, roughly 95% of them seen only once. Sequencing was performed on naive CD4+ T cells sorted from blood. The subset denotes: CD45RA+ positively selected. The receptors derive from a woman under 40 in good health.

V and J are TRBV5-1 and TRBJ1-3; 8 bases map to TRBD1. The length of the CDR3 is 17 residues. Germline V gene lookup returns CDR1 SGHRS and CDR2 YFSETQ. Losses at the gene ends were 0 bases for V and 4 bases for J; bases not matched to a gene: 9. The CDR3 here is CASSLGQTGTGGNTIYF. The CDR3 coding sequence is TGCGCCAGCAGCTTGGGGCAAACCGGGACAGGAGGAAACACCATATATTTT.

The V call is TRBV10-3, the J call TRBJ2-7; possible D gene TRBD2, 6 bases. The CDR3 runs to 16 residues. V was shortened by 3 bases and J by 2 bases, with 17 bases between the two germline ends. CDR1 and CDR2 (germline): ENHRY, SYGVKD. CDR3 DNA sequence: TGTGCCATCAGTGAACGTCGGGGACTTAATACCTACGAGCAGTACTTC. It yields the protein CAISERRGLNTYEQYF.

The chain has TRBV2 and TRBJ1-6; TRBD1 might be the D (5 bases). Germline V gene sequence: CDR1 SNHLY, CDR2 FYNNEI. The CDR3 length is 15 residues. V was clipped by 1 base and J by 6 bases, with 10 bases between them. The CDR3 sequence is CASSEGSGGNSPLHF. The CDR3 bases are TGTGCCAGCAGTGAAGGATCCGGGGGTAATTCACCCCTCCACTTT. The whole variable domain, filled in from reference TRBV2 and TRBJ1-6, reads EPEVTQTPSHQVTQMGQEVILRCVPISNHLYFYWYRQILGQKVEFLVSFYNNEISEKSEIFDDQFSVERPDGSNFTLKIRSTKLEDSAMYFCASSEGSGGNSPLHFGNGTRLTVT.

The V gene is TRBV29-1, the J gene TRBJ2-1; the match to TRBD2 covers 9 bases. Germline V lookup: CDR1 SQVTM, CDR2 ANQGSEA. The trim removed 7 bases at V and 5 bases at J, leaving 12 bases unmatched. This CDR3 region has 15 residues. The CDR3 DNA is TGCAGCGCCCCCGGTCTAGCGGGATTAAACAATGAGCAGTTCTTC. Residues: CSAPGLAGLNNEQFF.

The rearrangement joins TRBV4-2 to TRBJ2-3; TRBD2 aligns across 11 bases. Germline V gene data show CDR1 as LGHNA and CDR2 as YNFKEQ. The CDR3 totals 16 residues. The ends lost 2 bases at V and 5 bases at J; junction bases unmatched: 6. CDR3 sequence (DNA): TGTGCCAGCAGCCAATCGACTAGCGGGATTGGAGATACGCAGTATTTT. It encodes CASSQSTSGIGDTQYF.

About this clone: This CDR3 is also generated by other DNA sequences in the sample. The V call is TRBV25-1, the J call TRBJ2-1; D call uncertain. V lost 4 bases, J lost 2 bases, and 0 bases lay in between. The germline V gene encodes CDR1 MGHDK and CDR2 SYGVNS. The CDR3 is made up of 11 amino acids. This CDR3 reads CASSAYNEQFF. In DNA, the CDR3 is TGTGCCAGCAGTGCCTACAATGAGCAGTTCTTC.

This clone came up a few times. This chain uses TRBV19 with TRBJ2-2; D unresolved. This CDR3 contains 12 residues. Between the trimmed V and J ends, which lost 3 bases and 5 bases, there was a span of 4 bases. Germline V gene data show CDR1 as LNHDA and CDR2 as SQIVND (reference sequence). CDR3: CASSMVTGELFF. As DNA, the CDR3 is TGTGCCAGTAGTATGGTAACCGGGGAGCTGTTTTTT.

The chain couples TRBV28 to TRBJ2-1, with 8 bases fitting TRBD1. In germline, CDR1 is MDHEN, CDR2 SYDVKM. Trimming took 5 bases from V and 0 from J; bases not matched to a gene: 12. The CDR3 has 18 amino acids. CDR3 loop: CASSPGGAGQGSYNEQFF. The CDR3 nucleotides are TGTGCCAGCAGTCCCGGAGGGGCCGGACAGGGCTCCTACAATGAGCAGTTCTTC.

The DNA of the CDR3 is TGTGCCAGCAGCGTAGTCGGACTCTATGACAATGAGCAGTTCTTC. This codes for CASSVVGLYDNEQFF. The J gene is TRBJ2-1, the V gene TRBV9, with D perhaps matching TRBD2 (5 bases). V gave up 0 bases and J gave up 5 bases, with 12 bases separating them. The V gene's germline CDR1 is SGDLS and CDR2 YYNGEE. The CDR3 runs 15 residues.

This clone was found once. V usage is TRBV5-1 and J usage is TRBJ1-1; weak D call: TRBD1 (5 bases). This CDR3 region has 15 residues. Trimming removed 3 bases at V and 6 bases at J, with 18 bases between. Germline V lookup: CDR1 SGHRS, CDR2 YFSETQ. The CDR3 nucleotides are TGCGCCAGCAGCTCGGGACCCCGGGAGATCCCTGAAGCTTTCTTT. This codes for CASSSGPREIPEAFF. The full variable domain, its missing parts supplied by reference TRBV5-1 and TRBJ1-1, is KAGVTQTPRYLIKTRGQQVTLSCSPISGHRSVSWYQQTPGQGLQFLFEYFSETQRNKGNFPGRFSGRQFSNSRSEMNVSTLELGDSALYLCASSSGPREIPEAFFGQGTRLTVV.

The J gene is TRBJ2-2, the V gene TRBV28; 7 positions agree with TRBD1. The CDR3 is 13 amino acids. The germline gives CDR1 MDHEN, CDR2 SYDVKM. The ends lost 11 bases at V and 5 bases at J; junction bases unmatched: 8. The CDR3, as DNA: TGTGCCGGCCGGACAGGACAGACCGGGGAGCTGTTTTTT. Protein product: CAGRTGQTGELFF.

The chain combines TRBV5-1 with TRBJ2-1; tentative D call: TRBD2 (5 bases). The CDR3 consists of 16 residues. Trimming removed 5 bases from V and 6 bases from J, with 21 bases in between. CDR1 SGHRS and CDR2 YFSETQ come from the germline V gene. This CDR3 is CASSSPLPDGLNEQFF. For the CDR3, the DNA is TGCGCCAGCAGTTCCCCCCTCCCGGACGGACTCAATGAGCAGTTCTTC.

This chain uses TRBV2 with TRBJ2-3; 9 bases line up with TRBD2. Looked up from germline, CDR1 is SNHLY and CDR2 is FYNNEI. Trimming cost V 6 bases and J 6 bases; bases outside gene matches: 13. CDR3 length: 16 residues. CDR3 nucleotides: TGTGCCAGCAGCCACCTTAGCGGGAGTCGGTTGGATACGCAGTATTTT. Its translation: CASSHLSGSRLDTQYF.

V usage is TRBV4-2 and J usage is TRBJ2-5, with 14 bases lining up with TRBD2. V lost 3 bases, J lost 5 bases, and 11 bases stayed unmatched. CDR3 length: 18 residues. Germline V lookup: CDR1 LGHNA, CDR2 YNFKEQ. The CDR3 DNA reads as TGTGCCAGCAGCCAGCAACTCGGGACTAGCGGGAGAGGGGAGACCCAGTACTTC. Translating it yields CASSQQLGTSGRGETQYF.

The chain couples TRBV6-4 to TRBJ2-1, with TRBD2 matching 7 bases. Losses at the gene ends were 4 bases for V and 5 bases for J; bases not matched to a gene: 5. CDR3 length: 14 amino acids. CDR1 is MRHNA and CDR2 is SNTAGT in the germline V gene. The CDR3 region is CASSGEAGNNEQFF. The CDR3 DNA reads TGTGCCAGCAGTGGAGAAGCGGGAAACAATGAGCAGTTCTTC.

The chain uses TRBV28 and TRBJ2-7, with D tentatively TRBD2 (6 bases). Trimming left V 6 bases short and J 4 bases short, with 10 bases between. Germline-derived CDR1 and CDR2 are MDHEN and SYDVKM. This CDR3 has 12 residues. The DNA for the CDR3 is TGTGCCAGCAGCCGCGGGGTTTACGAGCAGTACTTC. This codes for CASSRGVYEQYF.

The chain uses TRBV2 and TRBJ2-5; D gene uncertain. The J call may be wrong; the DNA end is better matched by TRBJ2-7. Germline V lookup: CDR1 SNHLY, CDR2 FYNNEI. This CDR3 region has 13 residues. The CDR3 region is CASSIETSYEQYF. CDR3 DNA: TGTGCCAGCAGTATAGAAACCTCCTACGAGCAGTACTTC.

The CDR3 sequence: CASSVDPRQFF. CDR3 nucleotide sequence: TGTGCCAGCAGTGTGGACCCTAGGCAGTTCTTC. The chain combines TRBV6-1 with TRBJ2-1; D is uncertain. Trimming took 4 bases from V and 12 from J, leaving 10 bases between them. This CDR3 is built from 11 residues. Germline lookup yields CDR1 MNHNS and CDR2 SASEGT.

The chain employs TRBV6-6 and TRBJ1-1, with D tentatively TRBD1 (6 bases). This CDR3 spans 14 amino acids. Germline CDR1 MNHNY, CDR2 SVGAGI (reference sequence). The V gene lost 2 bases and the J gene lost 4 bases, with 11 bases spanning the gap. CDR3 coding DNA: TGTGCCAGCAGTTACCTGGGGGCGGGCACTGAAGCTTTCTTT. Protein product: CASSYLGAGTEAFF.

This clone was recorded once. The chain links TRBV6-5 to TRBJ2-7; 13 nucleotides line up with TRBD2. The CDR3 contains 14 residues. Germline CDR1 is MNHEY and CDR2 is SVGAGI. V lost 6 bases, J lost 3 bases, and 2 bases stayed unmatched. The CDR3 spells CASSRTSGGYEQYF. The CDR3 nucleotides are TGTGCCAGCAGCCGGACTAGCGGGGGCTACGAGCAGTACTTC.

The J gene is TRBJ2-5, the V gene TRBV5-1, with a possible D match to TRBD2 (6 bases). The length of the CDR3 is 14 residues. V lost 2 bases and J 4 bases, leaving 12 bases between the germline ends. Germline V gene sequence: CDR1 SGHRS, CDR2 YFSETQ. The CDR3 loop reads CASSFGGITETQYF. CDR3 nucleotides: TGCGCCAGCAGCTTCGGGGGTATTACAGAGACCCAGTACTTC.